What follows is one T cell receptor (beta chain) and its context. The table lists this clonotype with many counts. Its recognized antigen is unknown. No base qualities exist here, and no much larger clone lies one base off it. The germline V gene sets CDR1 to SQVTM and CDR2 to ANQGSEA. Relative to germline, V is 7 bases shorter and J is 3 bases shorter, with 18 bases between their ends. The CDR3 runs 14 residues from the cysteine to the phenylalanine. Only the CDR3 DNA stays, 42 bases, in frame from base 1. The protocol used for the library was 5' RACE. The reads were generated on an Illumina HiSeq 2000. A universal primer binding site was added through template switching, and the final cDNA carried a unique molecular identifier so that TCR cDNA molecules could be counted accurately. Specific primers in the conserved constant-segment region were used to synthesize first-strand cDNA for the TCR alpha and beta chains. To control for contamination, every cDNA library carried two barcodes: a SMART-Mk sample barcode plus Illumina barcodes. Two successive PCR steps introduced TruSeq adapter sequences along with Illumina sample barcodes. The TCR alpha and beta cDNA libraries were sequenced on the Illumina HiSeq platform using custom primers. Processing in the source paper ran as follows. MiGEC was used to process raw reads and extract unique molecular identifiers, and MiXCR was used to find CDR3 positions. For each individual, recombination models were inferred using an EM algorithm with the repgenHMM and IGoR tools. Shared clonotype analysis was performed with the tcR package in R, normalizing sharing by the product of cloneset sizes. To study raw recombination without the effects of thymic and clonal selection, out-of-frame nonproductive sequences were analyzed. The public sequencing data were trimmed at Q25 with fastp and processed into clonotypes with MiXCR by TCRdb, which kept only in-frame beta chains. Records with the same CDR3 protein are collapsed into one entry carrying the most frequent genes and DNA. These V and J calls originate from TCRdb's pipeline instead of the authors' own analysis. The table for this sample lists fewer than 550,000 distinct CDR3 sequences; roughly an eighth of them were counted only once. The ten largest clones represent approximately 1% of the sample.

The sample originates from a study of identical twins (dated by TCRdb to the mid-2010s). In terms of the full investigation: To test whether fetal clonotypes persist, this study deep-sequenced TCR alpha and beta repertoires from monozygotic twins, from unrelated adults of various ages, and from cord blood. Replicate twin experiments were performed at different times using different library preparation protocols to rule out contamination. General study outcomes and caveats: Fewer insertions were carried by abundant cord blood beta clonotypes; a weaker similar trend was observed in young adult naive repertoires, while no such trend was observed in memory repertoires. Compared with coincidental sharing between unrelated individuals, an excess of low generation-probability sequences was observed among out-of-frame TCR alpha sequences shared between twins. In monozygotic twins, out-of-frame TCR alpha sharing was systematically underestimated by recombination models, although the models agreed with sharing between unrelated individuals. Zero-insertion analyses could be partly confounded by invariant T cells such as MAIT and iNKT, though diverse VJ usage argued against such confounding for most clonotypes. Conclusions relied on cross-sectional statistical analysis, since the same donors could not be followed over many years. In beta out-of-frame sequences, excess twin sharing was weaker, because having fewer shared sequences lowered the signal-to-noise ratio.

Only healthy Caucasian donors were included. Three pairs of female monozygotic twins, all aged about 18 to 29 years, were included in the twin cohort. CD4+ and CD8+ T cell populations were isolated with positive isolation kits from Invitrogen. These records were also assigned to another study, of yellow fever vaccine responses in identical twins. As that second paper reports: The T cell response to vaccination in identical twins was reported by the authors to appear partly convergent and partly personalized. Focusing on identical twins, the study followed the T cell clones that responded to the vaccine, and did so with precision.

Here the chain combines TRBV29-1 and TRBJ1-2; TRBD1 might be the D gene, on 5 matching bases. The specimen sequenced was CD4+ T cells sorted from blood. The receptor's source is a woman aged 18-29 years in good health. The CDR3 is CSARDPGRDYGYTF. The nucleotide sequence reads as follows: TGCAGCGCCCGGGACCCCGGAAGGGACTATGGCTACACCTTC. The CDR3 plus the reference TRBV29-1 and TRBJ1-2 genes for the other parts give the full variable domain: SAVISQKPSRDICQRGTSLTIQCQVDSQVTMMFWYRQQPGQSLTLIATANQGSEATYESGFVIDKFPISRPNLTFSTLTVSNMSPEDSSIYLCSARDPGRDYGYTFGSGTRLTVV.